The rows below give T cell receptor beta chains drawn from one sample of a study of blood T cells in healthy people across ages. Each CDR3 protein gets one entry after TCRdb re-called the 5' RACE reads with MiXCR. The sample shows 540,000 or so distinct CDR3 sequences, 24% of them seen only once. The same data also contributed to another study, on T cells of mothers and their children.

Sample: blood. The source is a boy between 10 and 17 years old in good health. The CDR3 runs from the conserved cysteine through the conserved F or W. The D gene is left open where the match is weak. Size is omitted from some rows. Given values are once, few, many or a class for expanded clones.

clone_size,d_call,j_call,v_call,cdr3_nt,cdr3_aa
NA,NA,TRBJ1-1,TRBV27,TGTGCCAGCAAAACAGGGTACACTGAAGCTTTCTTT,CASKTGYTEAFF
NA,TRBD1,TRBJ1-1,TRBV25-1,TGTGCCAGCAGTGAATATGGGACAGCCTATGAAGCTTTCTTT,CASSEYGTAYEAFF
NA,NA,TRBJ1-2,TRBV20-1,TGCAGTGCTAGAGTCGGGGTTGGGGACTATGGCTACACCTTC,CSARVGVGDYGYTF
NA,NA,TRBJ2-7,TRBV18,TGTGCCAGCTCACCAAGGCAGATCTACGAGCAGTACTTC,CASSPRQIYEQYF
NA,TRBD2,TRBJ2-1,TRBV29-1,TGCAGCGTCCGATTAGCGGGAGAGCTTAATGAGCAGTTCTTC,CSVRLAGELNEQFF
NA,TRBD2,TRBJ2-1,TRBV27,TGTGCCAGCAGTTCCTTTAGCGGGGCGGAGCAGTTCTTC,CASSSFSGAEQFF
NA,NA,TRBJ2-7,TRBV5-1,TGCGCCAGCACTGCAGGGGCTGGTAGGGATAGCTCCTACGAGCAGTACTTC,CASTAGAGRDSSYEQYF
NA,NA,TRBJ2-2,TRBV7-9,TGTGCCAGCAGCTTAGGTCGTCGGGGGAACAGGCCAAACACCGGGGAGCTGTTTTTT,CASSLGRRGNRPNTGELFF
few,NA,TRBJ1-1,TRBV20-1,TGCAGTGACACACGGGAGGTGAACACTGAAGCTTTCTTT,CSDTREVNTEAFF
many,TRBD2,TRBJ2-5,TRBV4-1,TGCGCCAGCAGCCAAGTGAAGTGGACTAGCGAGAGTTTGCGAGAGACCCAGTACTTC,CASSQVKWTSESLRETQYF
few,NA,TRBJ2-1,TRBV7-2,TGTGCCAGCAGCTTTGGGATCAGGGGAGCCTACAATGAGCAGTTCTTC,CASSFGIRGAYNEQFF
few,NA,TRBJ2-1,TRBV7-7,TGTGCTAGCAGCTCGGAAGATTACAATGAGCAGTTCTTC,CASSSEDYNEQFF
many,TRBD1,TRBJ2-5,TRBV4-3,TGCGCCAGCAGCCAGGGGACAGGGGTGAGAGAGACCCAGTACTTC,CASSQGTGVRETQYF
NA,NA,TRBJ2-7,TRBV28,TGTGCCAGCAGTTCTGCGTCAGGGAAACCCTACGAGCAGTACTTC,CASSSASGKPYEQYF
NA,TRBD2,TRBJ2-2,TRBV4-1,TGCGCCAGCAGCCAAGGACTAGCAGGAATCACCGGGGAGCTGTTTTTT,CASSQGLAGITGELFF
NA,TRBD2,TRBJ2-5,TRBV3-1,TGTGCCAGCAGCCTTAATAGCGGGAGGGCCGGGGAGACCCAGTACTTC,CASSLNSGRAGETQYF
many,NA,TRBJ2-3,TRBV25-1,TGTGCCAGCAGTGAAATTGAGGGGGGTTACAGGCGCACAGATACGCAGTATTTT,CASSEIEGGYRRTDTQYF
few,TRBD2,TRBJ2-5,TRBV4-1,TGCGCCAGCAGCCAAGGACTAGCGGGACGGTGGCAAGAGACCCAGTACTTC,CASSQGLAGRWQETQYF
NA,NA,TRBJ2-7,TRBV11-1,TGTGCCAGCAGCAGCACCCCCGCAGGGACGGAAGGTCGCGAGCAGTACTTC,CASSSTPAGTEGREQYF
NA,TRBD1,TRBJ2-6,TRBV7-8,TGTGCCAGCAGCTTAGGGAGACAGGGGGCTGCTGGGGCCAACGTCCTGACTTTC,CASSLGRQGAAGANVLTF
few,NA,TRBJ1-2,TRBV20-1,TGCAGTGCTAGAGCGCGGGACACGCGAACCTTCGGCTACACCTTC,CSARARDTRTFGYTF
NA,NA,TRBJ2-6,TRBV24-1,TGTGCCACCAGTGATCTCAGCTCTGGGGCCAACGTCCTGACTTTC,CATSDLSSGANVLTF
NA,TRBD2,TRBJ2-7,TRBV5-5,TGTGCCAGCAGCCTGACTAGCGACTACGAGCAGTACTTC,CASSLTSDYEQYF
NA,TRBD1,TRBJ1-3,TRBV12-3/TRBV12-4,TGTGCCAGCAGTAACCAGGGGGGTGAAAACACCATATATTTT,CASSNQGGENTIYF
few,NA,TRBJ2-2,TRBV4-1,TGCGCCAGCAGCCAAGTAGGGGGTTCCGGGGAGCTGTTTTTT,CASSQVGGSGELFF
few,NA,TRBJ2-1,TRBV7-2,TGTGCCAGCAGCAGACAGGAAATCTACAATGAGCAGTTCTTC,CASSRQEIYNEQFF
few,TRBD2,TRBJ2-1,TRBV3-1,TGTGCCAGCAGCCAAGATTCGAGACTAGCGGGACTCTATGAGCAGTTCTTC,CASSQDSRLAGLYEQFF
NA,TRBD2,TRBJ2-7,TRBV14,TGTGCCAGCAGCCAAGATGGCCTAGCGGGGGCCTACGAGCAGTACTTC,CASSQDGLAGAYEQYF
few,NA,TRBJ2-5,TRBV30,TGTGCCTGGAGTCCGAGGGGAGGAGGTGAGACCCAGTACTTC,CAWSPRGGGETQYF
few,NA,TRBJ2-3,TRBV20-1,TGCAGTGCCCTCCCCATAGACGGCACAGATACGCAGTATTTT,CSALPIDGTDTQYF
few,NA,TRBJ2-7,TRBV4-3,TGCGCCAGCAGCCAAGATCGATACTCCTACGAGCAGTACTTC,CASSQDRYSYEQYF
NA,NA,TRBJ2-4,TRBV27,TGTGCCAGCAGCCTGGACAGATTAGCCAAAAACATTCAGTACTTC,CASSLDRLAKNIQYF
few,NA,TRBJ2-3,TRBV20-1,TGCAGTGCTAGAGATCCGCAGGGCAGCACAGATACGCAGTATTTT,CSARDPQGSTDTQYF
NA,NA,TRBJ2-4,TRBV20-1,TGCAGTGCTAGTATCCGGAAGGGAAGCGAGGGGAAACTAGCCAAAAACATTCAGTACTTC,CSASIRKGSEGKLAKNIQYF
NA,NA,TRBJ2-5,TRBV7-2,TGTGCCAGCAGAAAACTACCGGGGGGCGGCGAGACCCAGTACTTC,CASRKLPGGGETQYF
NA,TRBD1,TRBJ2-3,TRBV29-1,TGCAGCGTTTCCTCCGGGACAGCAGGCACAGATACGCAGTATTTT,CSVSSGTAGTDTQYF
NA,NA,TRBJ1-3,TRBV7-9,TGTGCCAGCGGAAAGATGGACTCCCGCTCTGGAAACACCATATATTTT,CASGKMDSRSGNTIYF
NA,NA,TRBJ1-4,TRBV7-8,TGTGCCAGCACCCAGAAGAGAGCTTATAATGAAAAACTGTTTTTT,CASTQKRAYNEKLFF
NA,NA,TRBJ2-1,TRBV6-1,TGTGCCAGCAGACCGGGGAGCGTAAGCTCCTACAATGAGCAGTTCTTC,CASRPGSVSSYNEQFF
few,TRBD1,TRBJ2-1,TRBV11-2,TGTGCCAGCAGCTTAGTCGTGGGACAGGGCTATGAGCAGTTCTTC,CASSLVVGQGYEQFF
NA,TRBD1,TRBJ1-2,TRBV2,TGTGCCCGACAACCGGGGACAGGGGGAGCTCAGGAGGGCTACACCTTC,CARQPGTGGAQEGYTF
NA,NA,TRBJ2-5,TRBV2,TGTGCCAGCAACACGCGGGCGGGGGAGACCCAGTACTTC,CASNTRAGETQYF
NA,NA,TRBJ2-3,TRBV20-1,TGCAGTGCTATAGAAGACTCGTACACGCAGTATTTT,CSAIEDSYTQYF
few,TRBD1,TRBJ2-6,TRBV12-3/TRBV12-4,TGTGCCAGCAGTGCCCCGGGACAGAGCTCTGGGGCCAACGTCCTGACTTTC,CASSAPGQSSGANVLTF
NA,NA,TRBJ2-7,TRBV29-1,TGCAGCGTTGAATATTCTGGGGGTTCCTTCTACGAGCAGTACTTC,CSVEYSGGSFYEQYF
few,TRBD1,TRBJ2-7,TRBV29-1,TGCAGCGTTGGGTGGGACAGGTGGACCTACGAGCAGTACTTC,CSVGWDRWTYEQYF